These 32 T cell receptor beta chains were all obtained from the same sample, sequenced in a study of shared clonotypes between healthy human individuals. Only in-frame clones appear in the TCRdb table, and some are missing; sequencing was by immunoSEQ multiplex PCR. In the table there are about 300,000 clones, about 74% of which are singletons. The material sequenced was memory CD4+ T cells sorted from blood. Subset of the sample: CD45RA-negative fraction. The receptors come from a man aged 25 to 40 in good health.

The chain recombines TRBV6-5 with TRBJ2-1; 10 bases fit TRBD2. CDR1 is MNHEY, CDR2 SVGAGI, per germline. Germline trimming cut 7 bases from V and 8 bases from J; bases unmatched to any gene: 11. There are 15 residues in the CDR3. The CDR3 reads CASKGGLARIDEQFF. CDR3 bases: TGTGCCAGCAAGGGGGGACTAGCGCGCATCGATGAGCAGTTCTTC.

The chain has TRBV10-1 and TRBJ2-5, with D tentatively TRBD2 (5 bases). Trimming took 0 bases from V and 0 from J, leaving 8 bases between them. The length of the CDR3 is 15 residues. The germline gives CDR1 WNHNN, CDR2 SYGVQD (reference sequence). In DNA, the CDR3 is TGCGCCAGCAGTGAGTCACGAGGGAACCAAGAGACCCAGTACTTC. Amino acids: CASSESRGNQETQYF.

This chain links TRBV10-2 with TRBJ2-3; 7 bases fit TRBD2. V gave up 5 bases and J gave up 4 bases; unmatched junction bases: 6. Germline CDR1 is WSHSY and CDR2 is SAAADI. The CDR3 loop spans 14 amino acids. The CDR3 nucleotides are TGCGCCAGCAGTCTGCTAGCGGCCTCAGATACGCAGTATTTT. It yields the protein CASSLLAASDTQYF.

This chain links TRBV6-5 with TRBJ2-2; D is possibly TRBD1 or TRBD2 (5 bases each). V was cut by 1 base and J by 0 bases, with 9 bases left in between. The length of the CDR3 is 16 residues. Looked up from germline, CDR1 is MNHEY and CDR2 is SVGAGI. The chain's CDR3 is CASSYLGRTNTGELFF. The CDR3 bases are TGTGCCAGCAGTTACTTGGGACGTACGAACACCGGGGAGCTGTTTTTT.

The gene calls are TRBV11-2 and TRBJ2-7, with unresolved D. This CDR3 contains 11 residues. V lost 4 bases, J lost 6 bases, and 7 bases lay in between. The V gene's germline CDR1 is SGHAT and CDR2 FQNNGV. Written as DNA, the CDR3 is TGTGCCAGCAGCTCTCGGCTCGAGCAGTACTTC. This codes for CASSSRLEQYF.

The rearrangement links TRBV5-8 to TRBJ1-5; TRBD1 agrees at 10 bases. The CDR3 extends over 15 amino acids. With 4 bases clipped from V and 5 bases from J, the junction kept 6 bases outside the gene matches. Germline V gives CDR1 SGHTS, CDR2 YDEGEE. The CDR3 nucleotides read TGTGCCAGCAGCATGGGGGACAGGGGAGATCAGCCCCAGCATTTT. Protein sequence: CASSMGDRGDQPQHF. The variable domain in full, completed from reference TRBV5-8 and TRBJ1-5, reads EAGVTQSPTHLIKTRGQQATLRCSPISGHTSVYWYQQALGLGLQFLLWYDEGEERNRGNFPPRFSGRQFPNYSSELNVNALELEDSALYLCASSMGDRGDQPQHFGDGTRLSIL.

The CDR3 DNA reads TGTGCCAGCAGCCAATCAGCCGACGGTACCTATGGCTACACCTTC. Translation gives CASSQSADGTYGYTF. The chain is built from TRBV16 and TRBJ1-2, with no clear D. CDR1 and CDR2 (germline): KGHSY, FQNENV. V was shortened by 0 bases and J by 4 bases, with 12 bases between the two germline ends. The CDR3 spans 15 residues.

The genes are TRBV2 and TRBJ1-3; 9 nucleotides align to TRBD1. V trimming: 5 bases; J trimming: 2 bases; junction bases outside the gene matches: 7. Germline V gene sequence: CDR1 SNHLY, CDR2 FYNNEI. This CDR3 has 16 residues. The CDR3 here is CASSFLTGGAGNTIYF. The CDR3, as DNA: TGTGCCAGCAGTTTTCTAACAGGGGGCGCTGGAAACACCATATATTTT.

The chain combines TRBV5-5 with TRBJ2-3; D is uncertain. The CDR3 covers 14 residues. V shed 4 bases and J shed 0 bases, with 9 bases lying between them. Germline CDR1 is SGHKS and CDR2 is YYEKEE (reference sequence). The CDR3 loop is CASSPRRSTDTQYF. Written as DNA, the CDR3 is TGTGCCAGCAGCCCACGGCGGAGCACAGATACGCAGTATTTT.

The DNA for the CDR3 is TGCGCCAGCAGCGCTAGCGGGCGGACCTACAATGAGCAGTTCTTC. Translated: CASSASGRTYNEQFF. The chain carries TRBV5-1 and TRBJ2-1, with 8 bases aligning to TRBD2. J was trimmed by 2 bases and V by 4 bases; bases with no gene match: 5. CDR1 and CDR2 from the germline V gene are SGHRS and YFSETQ. The CDR3 totals 15 residues.

The chain couples TRBV14 to TRBJ1-1; D unresolved. This CDR3 contains 13 residues. Trimming shortened V by 2 bases and J by 0 bases, and 4 bases separated the two germline ends. CDR1 is SGHDN, CDR2 FVKESK, per germline. In DNA form, the CDR3 reads TGTGCCAGCAGCCAACCGATGAACACTGAAGCTTTCTTT. Encoded protein: CASSQPMNTEAFF.

This clone was counted a few times. The rearrangement joins TRBV4-2 to TRBJ2-1; 10 nucleotides align to TRBD2. The CDR3 spans 18 residues. V shed 6 bases and J 5 bases; nucleotides not matched to a gene: 16. Per germline, CDR1 LGHNA and CDR2 YNFKEQ. The CDR3 sequence is CASRQPRTLGLADNEQFF. The CDR3 DNA sequence: TGTGCCAGCAGACAACCCCGAACCCTCGGACTAGCGGACAATGAGCAGTTCTTC.

V is TRBV25-1 and J is TRBJ2-5, with a tentative D call TRBD1 (5 bases). CDR1 and CDR2 from the germline V gene are MGHDK and SYGVNS. This CDR3 has 16 amino acids. V was pared by 10 bases and J by 2 bases, with 23 bases between. The CDR3 spells CATTSLGPQGQETQYF. CDR3 nucleotides: TGTGCCACCACTTCCCTGGGGCCTCAGGGTCAAGAGACCCAGTACTTC. Filled out from reference TRBV25-1 and TRBJ2-5, the complete variable domain reads EADIYQTPRYLVIGTGKKITLECSQTMGHDKMYWYQQDPGMELHLIHYSYGVNSTEKGDLSSESTVSRIRTEHFPLTLESARPSHTSQYLCATTSLGPQGQETQYFGPGTRLLVL.

V is TRBV28 and J is TRBJ2-7; maybe TRBD1 (7 bases). V was clipped by 5 bases and J by 7 bases, with 12 bases between them. The germline gives CDR1 MDHEN, CDR2 SYDVKM. There are 12 residues in the CDR3. CDR3 amino acids: CASSQQGREQYF. The DNA for the CDR3 is TGTGCCAGCAGTCAACAGGGGAGGGAGCAGTACTTC.

The chain is built from TRBV28 and TRBJ2-2; 7 bases map to TRBD2. V lost 6 bases to trimming and J lost 7 bases; unmatched junction nucleotides: 11. Germline values: CDR1 MDHEN, CDR2 SYDVKM. This CDR3 region has 15 residues. CDR3 in DNA: TGTGCCAGCAGCCGCGCGGGACTACCCCGCGGGGAGCTGTTTTTT. It yields the protein CASSRAGLPRGELFF.

This sequence joins TRBV30 and TRBJ1-4, with 10 bases aligning to TRBD1. Germline lookup yields CDR1 GTSNPN and CDR2 SVGIG (reference sequence). The ends lost 0 bases at V and 3 bases at J; junction bases unmatched: 4. This CDR3 spans 16 amino acids. In DNA form, the CDR3 reads TGTGCCTGGAGTGTTAAGGGGACAGGGGCTAATGAAAAACTGTTTTTT. Protein: CAWSVKGTGANEKLFF.

This clone was recorded a few times. The V call is TRBV14, the J call TRBJ2-5, with D unclear. CDR1 is SGHDN, CDR2 FVKESK, per germline. The V and J ends lost 2 bases and 2 bases respectively, with 9 bases between them. The CDR3 is 14 residues long. This CDR3 is CASSQMWGQETQYF. CDR3 nucleotides: TGTGCCAGCAGCCAAATGTGGGGACAAGAGACCCAGTACTTC.

This clone came up once. The V gene is TRBV5-8, the J gene TRBJ1-5, with D hard to call. V was clipped by 1 base and J by 8 bases, with 13 bases between them. The CDR3 length is 14 residues. CDR1 and CDR2 from the germline V gene are SGHTS and YDEGEE. In DNA, the CDR3 is TGTGCCAGCAGCTTGTTGGGCCCTGGGGAGCCCCAGCATTTT. Translation gives CASSLLGPGEPQHF.

The gene calls are TRBV5-5 and TRBJ2-5, with D perhaps TRBD2 (6 bases). CDR1 and CDR2 from the germline V gene are SGHKS and YYEKEE (reference sequence). Trimming removed 6 bases at V and 2 bases at J, with 14 bases between. The CDR3 covers 14 residues. The CDR3 region is CASTIPGTQETQYF. The DNA of the CDR3 is TGTGCCAGCACCATACCCGGGACTCAAGAGACCCAGTACTTC.

This clone appeared a single time. This chain joins TRBV28 and TRBJ1-2; maybe TRBD1 (6 bases). Germline V gene lookup returns CDR1 MDHEN and CDR2 SYDVKM. This CDR3 is 16 amino acids long. The V end lost 6 bases, the J end lost 5 bases, and 22 bases lay between the germline ends. The CDR3 bases are TGTGCCAGCAGACCAGACTTAACTCAGGGGACTTATGGCTACACCTTC. It encodes CASRPDLTQGTYGYTF.

This clone was recorded a few times. J is TRBJ1-2 and V is TRBV5-1, with 8 bases fitting TRBD1. CDR1 and CDR2 (germline): SGHRS, YFSETQ. Trimming took 3 bases from V and 3 from J; bases not matched to a gene: 4. This CDR3 contains 14 residues. CDR3 nucleotides: TGCGCCAGCAGCTCCAGGGGGCGCGACTATGGCTACACCTTC. Protein: CASSSRGRDYGYTF.

This clone was recorded a few times. The J gene is TRBJ2-7, the V gene TRBV7-8, with TRBD1 matching 8 bases. V lost 5 bases to trimming and J lost 4 bases; unmatched junction nucleotides: 1. Looked up from germline, CDR1 is SGHVS and CDR2 is FQNEAQ. CDR3 length: 12 residues. DNA for the CDR3: TGTGCCAGCAGCCGGACAGGGTACGAGCAGTACTTC. Its translation is CASSRTGYEQYF.

The chain joins TRBV10-3 to TRBJ2-4, with 15 bases fitting TRBD2. The length of the CDR3 is 16 residues. J gave up 10 bases and V 2 bases, and 6 bases lay outside the gene matches. CDR1 and CDR2 (germline): ENHRY, SYGVKD. CDR3 residues: CAISERTSGRAGIQYF. CDR3 in DNA: TGTGCCATCAGTGAGAGGACTAGCGGGAGGGCGGGGATTCAGTACTTC.

The chain carries TRBV10-1 and TRBJ2-4; D is possibly TRBD2 (6 bases). Trimming removed 6 bases from V and 2 bases from J, with 11 bases in between. The CDR3 consists of 14 residues. Germline V gene sequence: CDR1 WNHNN, CDR2 SYGVQD (reference sequence). CDR3 sequence reads: CASSLGTSKNIQYF. The CDR3 nucleotides read TGCGCCAGCAGCCTCGGGACTTCCAAAAACATTCAGTACTTC.

The chain carries TRBV18 and TRBJ2-7; D is unresolved. Germline V gene sequence: CDR1 KGHSH, CDR2 LQKENI. The CDR3 is 13 residues long. V lost 3 bases and J lost 3, with 9 bases in between. The CDR3 nucleotides are TGTGCCAGCTCACCGGGTACGCACTACGAGCAGTACTTC. Translating gives CASSPGTHYEQYF.

V usage is TRBV5-1 and J usage is TRBJ2-5, with a possible D match to TRBD2 (6 bases). Trimming took off 4 bases at V and 1 base at J, with 17 bases between the two ends. CDR3 size: 16 residues. Looked up from germline, CDR1 is SGHRS and CDR2 is YFSETQ. The CDR3 spells CASSPTAGGFQETQYF. The CDR3 region has the DNA TGCGCCAGCAGCCCCACCGCCGGAGGGTTCCAAGAGACCCAGTACTTC. The variable domain in full, completed from reference TRBV5-1 and TRBJ2-5, reads KAGVTQTPRYLIKTRGQQVTLSCSPISGHRSVSWYQQTPGQGLQFLFEYFSETQRNKGNFPGRFSGRQFSNSRSEMNVSTLELGDSALYLCASSPTAGGFQETQYFGPGTRLLVL.

V gene TRBV28 combines with J gene TRBJ1-2; no reliable D call. Between the trimmed V and J ends, which lost 3 bases and 7 bases, there was a span of 15 bases. In germline, CDR1 is MDHEN, CDR2 SYDVKM. The CDR3 is 14 residues long. CDR3 sequence reads: CASSFERGRLGYTF. The DNA of the CDR3 is TGTGCCAGCAGTTTCGAGCGCGGGCGTCTTGGCTACACCTTC.

The rearrangement joins TRBV5-4 to TRBJ2-5; no reliable D call. The germline CDR1 and CDR2 sequences are SGHNT and YYREEE (reference sequence). V gave up 0 bases and J gave up 4 bases, with 19 bases separating them. This CDR3 has 17 amino acids. The CDR3 sequence is CASSLAGGSSIGETQYF. CDR3 nucleotide sequence: TGTGCCAGCAGCTTGGCCGGTGGCAGCTCCATCGGAGAGACCCAGTACTTC.

This rearrangement joins TRBV9 to TRBJ1-2; D is unclear. The CDR3 sequence is 13 residues long. The V gene's germline CDR1 is SGDLS and CDR2 YYNGEE. Trimming took off 1 base at V and 9 bases at J, with 13 bases between the two ends. CDR3 bases: TGTGCCAGCAGCGTATCCCTGGGAGTTAGCTACACCTTC. It translates to CASSVSLGVSYTF.

J is TRBJ2-2 and V is TRBV6-5; D uncertain. Germline lookup yields CDR1 MNHEY and CDR2 SVGAGI. This CDR3 region has 13 residues. Trimming cost V 8 bases and J 0 bases, with 7 bases left between them. CDR3 bases: TGTGCCAGCGGTACAGCGAACACCGGGGAGCTGTTTTTT. It is translated as CASGTANTGELFF.

This chain links TRBV2 with TRBJ1-4; no reliable D call. The CDR3 runs 13 residues. CDR1 and CDR2 (germline): SNHLY, FYNNEI. Trimming cost V 5 bases and J 8 bases, with 12 bases left between them. CDR3 loop: CASSRRVGEKLFF. CDR3 in DNA: TGTGCCAGCAGTCGTCGGGTAGGCGAAAAACTGTTTTTT. The full variable domain, completed using reference TRBV2 and TRBJ1-4, is EPEVTQTPSHQVTQMGQEVILRCVPISNHLYFYWYRQILGQKVEFLVSFYNNEISEKSEIFDDQFSVERPDGSNFTLKIRSTKLEDSAMYFCASSRRVGEKLFFGSGTQLSVL.

This clone occurred a few times. The same CDR3 can be traced to other DNA sequences in this sample. The genes are TRBV5-1 and TRBJ2-7, with D tentatively TRBD2 (6 bases). The V and J ends lost 0 bases and 2 bases respectively, with 9 bases between them. Germline-derived CDR1 and CDR2 are SGHRS and YFSETQ. The CDR3 is 14 amino acids. CDR3 region: CASSLGGAPYEQYF. The CDR3 DNA reads TGCGCCAGCAGCTTGGGCGGGGCCCCCTACGAGCAGTACTTC.